Given below is one T cell receptor beta chain in context. Its antigen is unknown. Using immunoSEQ multiplex PCR, the repertoire was profiled, and TCRdb retains in-frame clones only, with some absent. In the table there are about 130,000 clones, around 92% of which are singletons. The CDR3 sequence is 15 residues long. Germline CDR1 is MDHEN and CDR2 is SYDVKM. V lost 5 bases and J 8 bases, leaving 16 bases between the germline ends. The data were obtained in a study of cytomegalovirus exposure and HLA in healthy donors. General study points: In a later analysis, first-cohort TCR clusters were found to tend to co-occur in the 130 or so validation repertoires. Whilst most TCR sequences proved rare, a subset of public TCRs occurred across many donors. As confirmed in vitro, a few CMV-associated chains were specific for CMV antigens.

The origin of this receptor is a man aged 25-40 years in good health and CMV-seronegative. The V and J genes are TRBV28 and TRBJ1-6; the D gene is possibly TRBD1 (5 bases). Sequenced: PBMCs. The CDR3 protein is CASSPTGLPDSPLHF. CDR3 coding DNA: TGTGCCAGCAGTCCAACGGGACTTCCTGATTCACCCCTCCACTTT.